These T cell receptor beta chains were read from a single sample in a study of response to subunit inactivated influenza vaccine. TCRdb analysed the RT-PCR reads with MiXCR anew, one entry per CDR3 protein. Among a few hundred thousand distinct CDR3 sequences listed, about 15% were seen once. The sequencing used PBMCs from blood, collected roughly 12 days after vaccination. These receptors came from a man aged 45-65 years who received an inactivated influenza vaccine. The conserved cysteine and the conserved F or W are not part of the CDR3 here. Fields, in order: V gene, J gene, CDR3 protein.

v_gene: TRBV5-1
j_gene: TRBJ2-1
CDR3aa: ASSLWTSGGAGFYEQF

v_gene: TRBV18
j_gene: TRBJ2-6
CDR3aa: ASSPVAPGSTGANVLT

v_gene: TRBV4-1
j_gene: TRBJ2-3
CDR3aa: ASSQVTLGVTDTQY

v_gene: TRBV29-1
j_gene: TRBJ1-2
CDR3aa: SVGRGGGYT

v_gene: TRBV30
j_gene: TRBJ2-1
CDR3aa: AWNEFENNEQF

v_gene: TRBV5-1
j_gene: TRBJ1-6
CDR3aa: ASSPDRYSPLH

v_gene: TRBV14
j_gene: TRBJ1-1
CDR3aa: ASSVTRANTEAF

v_gene: TRBV7-8
j_gene: TRBJ2-7
CDR3aa: ASSPRQGAHEQY

v_gene: TRBV20-1
j_gene: TRBJ2-4
CDR3aa: SATDGGDLVF

v_gene: TRBV4-3
j_gene: TRBJ1-4
CDR3aa: ASSQGYPGANEKLF

v_gene: TRBV7-9
j_gene: TRBJ1-2
CDR3aa: ASSKNINYGYT

v_gene: TRBV5-1
j_gene: TRBJ2-1
CDR3aa: ASSLLVGIDEQF

v_gene: TRBV28
j_gene: TRBJ2-7
CDR3aa: ASSLHKAGPRASYEQY

v_gene: TRBV3-1
j_gene: TRBJ2-1
CDR3aa: ASSKTSAGKVGEQF

v_gene: TRBV6-5
j_gene: TRBJ1-5
CDR3aa: ASSYSGQANQPQH

v_gene: TRBV2
j_gene: TRBJ2-5
CDR3aa: ASNSYKETQY